These 12 T cell receptor beta chains were all obtained from the same sample, sequenced in a study of T cell responses to AZD1222 COVID-19 vaccine. Sequencing used immunoSEQ multiplex PCR; TCRdb keeps in-frame clones, though not all of them. This repertoire shows around 190,000 clones, about 90% found once; its top ten account for approximately 0.49%. The specimen comprised peripheral blood, sampled on day 0 of AZD1222 vaccination. The origin of the receptors is an adult in good health.

This chain joins TRBV27 and TRBJ1-6, with 7 bases identical to TRBD1. Germline loops: CDR1 MNHEY, CDR2 SMNVEV (reference sequence). This CDR3 contains 14 residues. V was clipped by 2 bases and J by 10 bases; unmatched bases: 5. CDR3 residues: CASSLKGAESPLHF. The CDR3 coding sequence is TGTGCCAGCAGTTTAAAGGGGGCGGAATCACCCCTCCACTTT.

The rearrangement joins TRBV19 to TRBJ1-5, with D possibly matching TRBD1 (5 bases). Looked up from germline, CDR1 is LNHDA and CDR2 is SQIVND (reference sequence). The CDR3 is made up of 15 amino acids. V was shortened by 5 bases and J by 8 bases, with 19 bases between the two germline ends. The CDR3 here is CASSSRDGFLEPQHF. The DNA for the CDR3 is TGTGCCAGTAGTTCCCGGGACGGGTTCTTGGAGCCCCAGCATTTT.

V is TRBV7-2 and J is TRBJ2-1, with 8 bases aligning to TRBD2. V dropped 4 bases and J dropped 7; count of bases not matched to a gene: 12. Germline-derived CDR1 and CDR2 are SGHTA and FQGNSA. CDR3 size: 16 residues. The CDR3 region has the DNA TGTGCCAGCAGCTGGAAGCGGGGGACGGCAATAAATGAGCAGTTCTTC. Encoded protein: CASSWKRGTAINEQFF.

The chain carries TRBV7-3 and TRBJ2-5; D is uncertain. Trimming shortened V by 5 bases and J by 4 bases, and 11 bases separated the two germline ends. Per germline, CDR1 SGHTA and CDR2 FQGTGA. The length of the CDR3 is 13 residues. The CDR3 sequence is CASSPRGGETQYF. The CDR3 DNA sequence: TGTGCCAGCAGCCCCAGAGGTGGAGAGACCCAGTACTTC.

This clone was seen a single time. The chain couples TRBV27 to TRBJ1-4; 7 positions match TRBD1. CDR3 length: 16 amino acids. J was trimmed by 4 bases and V by 3 bases; bases with no gene match: 8. The germline CDR1 and CDR2 sequences are MNHEY and SMNVEV (reference sequence). The chain's CDR3 is CASSFTRDSLNEKLFF. CDR3 bases: TGTGCCAGCAGTTTTACTCGGGACAGTCTTAATGAAAAACTGTTTTTT.

V gene TRBV28 combines with J gene TRBJ2-1; D is unclear. Germline-derived CDR1 and CDR2 are MDHEN and SYDVKM. CDR3 length equals 13 residues. V lost 7 bases to trimming and J lost 6 bases, with 13 bases between them. The CDR3 region has the DNA TGTGCCAGCACCTGGGGTCTAGTCAATGAGCAGTTCTTC. This gives the protein CASTWGLVNEQFF.

The chain employs TRBV7-9 and TRBJ1-1; 7 positions match TRBD1. The CDR3 extends over 15 amino acids. After removal of 5 bases from V and 4 bases from J, the junction contained 10 bases not matched to a gene. Germline V lookup: CDR1 SEHNR, CDR2 FQNEAQ (reference sequence). The CDR3 coding sequence is TGTGCCAGCAGCCTAAGACAGGGTGGTGGCACTGAAGCTTTCTTT. Amino acids: CASSLRQGGGTEAFF.

The chain couples TRBV7-2 to TRBJ2-4; 7 bases fit TRBD2. The CDR3 consists of 15 residues. Germline trimming cut 6 bases from V and 5 bases from J; bases unmatched to any gene: 10. The V gene's germline CDR1 is SGHTA and CDR2 FQGNSA. CDR3 region: CASSHPGGIQNIQYF. CDR3 coding DNA: TGTGCCAGCAGTCATCCCGGGGGGATCCAAAACATTCAGTACTTC.

The sample holds a few counts of this clone. V usage is TRBV30 and J usage is TRBJ1-4; D is ambiguous. The CDR3 is made up of 12 amino acids. Germline-derived CDR1 and CDR2 are GTSNPN and SVGIG (reference sequence). Trimming took off 3 bases at V and 8 bases at J, with 10 bases between the two ends. CDR3 in amino acids: CAWSRRVEKLFF. The CDR3 coding sequence is TGTGCCTGGAGCAGGCGAGTCGAAAAACTGTTTTTT.

This chain links TRBV7-2 with TRBJ2-7, with D perhaps TRBD1 (5 bases). V lost 4 bases, J lost 3 bases, and 13 bases lay in between. Per the germline V gene, CDR1 is SGHTA and CDR2 is FQGNSA. The CDR3 consists of 14 residues. CDR3 coding DNA: TGTGCCAGCAGCTGGACACGGAGTTTCTACGAGCAGTACTTC. Protein: CASSWTRSFYEQYF.

This clone was detected only once. This chain joins TRBV18 and TRBJ1-2; D unclear. Germline CDR1 is KGHSH and CDR2 is LQKENI. Trimming pared 0 bases from V and 0 bases from J, leaving 11 bases between. The CDR3 is made up of 16 amino acids. The CDR3: CASSPPAGRANYGYTF. The CDR3 DNA follows: TGTGCCAGCTCACCACCGGCCGGAAGAGCTAACTATGGCTACACCTTC.

The chain's CDR3 is CAWNPGTGGTEAFF. The CDR3 nucleotides are TGTGCCTGGAATCCCGGGACAGGGGGAACTGAAGCTTTCTTT. The chain uses TRBV30 and TRBJ1-1; 11 bases match TRBD1. This CDR3 is 14 amino acids long. Germline CDR1 GTSNPN, CDR2 SVGIG (reference sequence). Unmatched junction bases numbered 6, after V lost 4 bases and J lost 5 bases.